The T cell receptor beta chain described here comes from a study of OX40 agonist ivuxolimab in advanced cancers. The study, taken as a whole, reports: Patients with a partial response at 0.1-3.0 mg/kg had among the lowest clonal expansion.

CDR3 length: 16 residues. Trimming shortened V by 0 bases and J by 0 bases, and 11 bases separated the two germline ends. In germline, CDR1 is SGDLS, CDR2 YYNGEE. TCRdb's copy holds only in-frame clones and misses some; the assay was immunoSEQ multiplex PCR. The sample has 65,000 to 85,000 clones, 93% seen once; the top ten hold 14%. Points on this clone: Its antigen is unidentified.

This sequence was found in an adult with an advanced solid tumor such as melanoma, head and neck, liver or kidney cancer. The chain recombines TRBV9 with TRBJ2-3; the D gene is possibly TRBD1 (5 bases). The sample in question was CD4+ or CD8+ T cells sorted from blood, obtained in a trial of the OX40 agonist ivuxolimab. CDR3 loop: CASSVGGRTSTDTQYF. The CDR3 bases are TGTGCCAGCAGCGTAGGGGGCAGGACCAGCACAGATACGCAGTATTTT.